A selection of T cell receptor beta chains follows, all from one sample in a study of blood T cell repertoires in COVID-19. Method: immunoSEQ multiplex PCR; TCRdb's copy keeps in-frame clones and lacks some. This repertoire shows about 260,000 clones, about 89% found once; its top ten account for roughly 1.6%. Sequences were obtained from peripheral blood. Every receptor here comes from a woman aged 35 to 49 who had recovered from COVID-19. Each CDR3 is given with its conserved first and last residue. D genes are given only for firm matches. Clone size is not always given. Where it is, it says once, few, many or a class for expanded clones.

J: TRBJ2-3
size: NA
D: NA
V: TRBV18
DNA: TGTGCCAGCTCGCTCTCTAGCAGAGATACGCAGTATTTT
CDR3: CASSLSSRDTQYF

J: TRBJ1-2
size: NA
D: TRBD1
V: TRBV4-1
DNA: TGCGCCAGCAGCCACAGGGACAGGGGGCGAGGCTACACCTTC
CDR3: CASSHRDRGRGYTF

J: TRBJ2-3
size: NA
D: NA
V: TRBV18
DNA: TGTGCCAGCTCACCACTACAGAGTAGCACAGATACGCAGTATTTT
CDR3: CASSPLQSSTDTQYF

J: TRBJ1-1
size: NA
D: NA
V: TRBV9
DNA: TGTGCCAGCAGCGTAGAACTTGTGACTGAAGCTTTCTTT
CDR3: CASSVELVTEAFF

J: TRBJ2-3
size: NA
D: NA
V: TRBV11-2
DNA: TGTGCCAGCAGCTTAGATCTAACAGATACGCAGTATTTT
CDR3: CASSLDLTDTQYF

J: TRBJ2-2
size: NA
D: TRBD1
V: TRBV4-2
DNA: TGTGCCAGCAGCAGGGGGCAGGAGGCCGGGGAGCTGTTTTTT
CDR3: CASSRGQEAGELFF

J: TRBJ1-2
size: NA
D: TRBD1
V: TRBV9
DNA: TGTGCCAGCAGCGCTTACTCCGGGACAGGGGGCGCCTATGGCTACACCTTC
CDR3: CASSAYSGTGGAYGYTF

J: TRBJ2-7
size: few
D: NA
V: TRBV2
DNA: TGTGCCAGCACCCTGGACTTCCAGATCTACGAGCAGTACTTC
CDR3: CASTLDFQIYEQYF

J: TRBJ2-7
size: NA
D: NA
V: TRBV5-4
DNA: TGTGCCAGCAGCGCGACAGGCCCTGCCTACGAGCAGTACTTC
CDR3: CASSATGPAYEQYF

J: TRBJ2-5
size: NA
D: TRBD1
V: TRBV10-2
DNA: TGCGCCAGCAGTGAAGGTAACAGGGGTCCAATGCAAGAGACCCAGTACTTC
CDR3: CASSEGNRGPMQETQYF

J: TRBJ2-3
size: few
D: NA
V: TRBV5-6
DNA: TGTGCCAGCGGAGATCTCAGCACAGATACGCAGTATTTT
CDR3: CASGDLSTDTQYF

J: TRBJ2-5
size: NA
D: TRBD2
V: TRBV5-1
DNA: TGCGCCAGCAGCTTGGCTGGCGGGGAGGGGGAGACCCAGTACTTC
CDR3: CASSLAGGEGETQYF

J: TRBJ1-2
size: NA
D: NA
V: TRBV5-4
DNA: TGTGCCAGCAGCCGGAGTATGCTCTATGGCTACACCTTC
CDR3: CASSRSMLYGYTF

J: TRBJ2-7
size: once
D: TRBD1
V: TRBV5-6
DNA: TGTGCCAGCAGCGCCCGGGACAGGGTTTTCGAGCAGTACTTC
CDR3: CASSARDRVFEQYF

J: TRBJ1-5
size: once
D: NA
V: TRBV4-3
DNA: TGCGCCAGCAGCCACAGAGGGAGTCAGCCCCAGCATTTT
CDR3: CASSHRGSQPQHF

J: TRBJ2-1
size: NA
D: NA
V: TRBV6-5
DNA: TGTGCCAGCAGTTACTTCACTAGCTCAGGGGAGCAGTTCTTC
CDR3: CASSYFTSSGEQFF

J: TRBJ2-7
size: once
D: TRBD1
V: TRBV14
DNA: TGTGCCAGCAGCCACGCCTCACCCCTTACAGGGGTCGGTGAGCAGTACTTC
CDR3: CASSHASPLTGVGEQYF

J: TRBJ2-3
size: NA
D: TRBD2
V: TRBV5-8
DNA: TGTGCCAGCAGCTTAAACGGGGGGGATACGCAGTATTTT
CDR3: CASSLNGGDTQYF

J: TRBJ1-5
size: NA
D: NA
V: TRBV2
DNA: TGTGCCAGCAGGGCAGGCCTAAGCAATCAGCCCCAGCATTTT
CDR3: CASRAGLSNQPQHF

J: TRBJ2-1
size: NA
D: NA
V: TRBV9
DNA: TGTGCCAGCAGCGTGCGGGACGGAGACAATGAGCAGTTCTTC
CDR3: CASSVRDGDNEQFF

J: TRBJ2-1
size: NA
D: TRBD2
V: TRBV6-5
DNA: TGTGCCAGCAGTTACCAGGAGGGTGGGAGGGGCAATGAGCAGTTCTTC
CDR3: CASSYQEGGRGNEQFF